This entry describes one TCR beta chain. Germline V gene sequence: CDR1 SGHDN, CDR2 FVKESK. The V gene lost 4 bases and the J gene lost 6 bases, with 13 bases spanning the gap. The CDR3 has 13 residues. This sample is drawn from a study of blood T cell repertoires in COVID-19. The authors' processing: For nucleated cells, counts were estimated from reference gene primer amplification. Measured with immunoSEQ multiplex PCR; TCRdb has only the in-frame clones, and not every one. V and J calls plus clone size are reproduced from that table; the DNA served to infer D and trimming. The repertoire holds more than 250,000 clones, with more than 90% as singletons.

The receptor's source is a woman aged 25 to 45 who had recovered from COVID-19. The rearrangement uses TRBV14 and TRBJ2-7; a possible D gene is TRBD1 (5 bases). The sample consisted of PBMCs or T cells enriched from blood (not recorded which). CDR3 amino acids: CASSPRARGEQYF. The CDR3 nucleotides read TGTGCCAGCAGCCCCAGGGCGAGAGGCGAGCAGTACTTC.